Below, 21 T cell receptor beta chains from the same sample are listed, as sequenced in a study of brain T cells in children with intractable seizures. Sequencing was performed with immunoSEQ multiplex PCR; in TCRdb, only in-frame clones are kept and a portion is missing. Here the sample spans tens of thousands of clones, about 92% being singletons. The sequencing used peripheral blood, collected at surgery. These receptors were obtained from a boy in the first two years of life with tuberous sclerosis and intractable seizures.

The chain employs TRBV11-2 and TRBJ2-7; the match to TRBD2 covers 9 bases. Trimming removed 1 base from V and 1 base from J; junction bases left unmatched: 11. Germline CDR1 reads SGHAT; CDR2 reads FQNNGV. CDR3 length equals 18 residues. In DNA form, the CDR3 reads TGTGCCAGCAGCTTAGTTGCAAGCGGGGGGCCCAATTCCTACGAGCAGTACTTC. Translated, it gives CASSLVASGGPNSYEQYF.

In its sample, this clone was seen once. The rearrangement uses TRBV30 and TRBJ2-7, with D perhaps TRBD1 (5 bases). The CDR3 covers 13 residues. CDR1 is GTSNPN, CDR2 SVGIG, per germline (reference sequence). The germline V and J ends were trimmed by 0 bases and 6 bases, with 12 bases remaining between them. The CDR3: CAWSVGRASEQYF. The DNA for the CDR3 is TGTGCCTGGAGTGTGGGCAGGGCTAGCGAGCAGTACTTC. The full variable domain, rest sourced from reference TRBV30 and TRBJ2-7, is SQTIHQWPATLVQPVGSPLSLECTVEGTSNPNLYWYRQAAGRGLQLLFYSVGIGQISSEVPQNLSASRPQDRQFILSSKKLLLSDSGFYLCAWSVGRASEQYFGPGTRLTVT.

The CDR3 here is CASSQALAGVRTDTQYF. The DNA of the CDR3 is TGTGCCAGCAGCCAAGCTCTAGCGGGAGTACGCACAGATACGCAGTATTTT. V is TRBV3-1 (or the pseudogene TRBV3-2) and J is TRBJ2-3; 10 nucleotides line up with TRBD2. Looked up from germline, CDR1 is LGHDT and CDR2 is YNNKEL (reference sequence). V trimming: 1 base; J trimming: 1 base; junction bases outside the gene matches: 5. The CDR3 has 17 residues.

This CDR3 is CASSELWDALEAFF. Here the CDR3 DNA reads TGTGCCAGCAGTGAACTCTGGGACGCACTAGAAGCTTTCTTT. The chain carries TRBV6-1 and TRBJ1-1, with D perhaps TRBD1 (5 bases). The CDR3 extends over 14 amino acids. Germline V gene sequence: CDR1 MNHNS, CDR2 SASEGT. With 2 bases removed from V and 8 bases from J, the gap between germline ends came to 15 bases.

The genes are TRBV7-9 and TRBJ2-7; D call uncertain. The CDR3 extends over 14 amino acids. With 5 bases removed from V and 2 bases from J, the gap between germline ends came to 13 bases. The germline V gene encodes CDR1 SEHNR and CDR2 FQNEAQ (reference sequence). The CDR3 region has the DNA TGTGCCAGCAGCCCCGGTCAAGTACCCTACGAGCAGTACTTC. It yields the protein CASSPGQVPYEQYF.

The rearrangement joins TRBV6-1 to TRBJ1-5; a possible D gene is TRBD1 (5 bases). The CDR3 extends over 15 amino acids. Trimming removed 2 bases at V and 9 bases at J, with 17 bases between. Germline V lookup: CDR1 MNHNS, CDR2 SASEGT. The CDR3, as DNA: TGTGCCAGCAGTGAATGGGGGTGGGGAGGGCGGCCCCAGCATTTT. Amino acids: CASSEWGWGGRPQHF.

In this sample, this clone turned up a few times. J is TRBJ2-5 and V is TRBV7-3, with unresolved D. CDR1 is SGHTA, CDR2 FQGTGA, per germline. The CDR3 spans 13 residues. Trimming took off 2 bases at V and 3 bases at J, with 7 bases between the two ends. For the CDR3, the DNA is TGTGCCAGCAGCTTAGCCCTTGAAGAGACCCAGTACTTC. Encoded protein: CASSLALEETQYF. The whole variable domain, filled in from reference TRBV7-3 and TRBJ2-5, reads GAGVSQTPSNKVTEKGKYVELRCDPISGHTALYWYRQSLGQGPEFLIYFQGTGAADDSGLPNDRFFAVRPEGSVSTLKIQRTERGDSAVYLCASSLALEETQYFGPGTRLLVL.

V usage is TRBV25-1 and J usage is TRBJ1-6; D ambiguous. The CDR3 sequence is 13 residues long. The ends were cut back, 5 bases at V and 8 bases at J, with 10 bases in the middle. The germline gives CDR1 MGHDK, CDR2 SYGVNS. CDR3: CASSTFGDSPLHF. The CDR3 DNA is TGTGCCAGCAGTACCTTCGGGGATTCACCCCTCCACTTT.

The chain couples TRBV29-1 to TRBJ2-7; D not resolved. The germline CDR1 and CDR2 sequences are SQVTM and ANQGSEA. Trimming stripped 4 bases from V and 0 bases from J, with 13 bases between. CDR3 size: 14 residues. The CDR3 DNA reads TGCAGCGTTGTTATTTTTGGCAGCTCCTACGAGCAGTACTTC. Residues: CSVVIFGSSYEQYF.

The chain links TRBV6-5 to TRBJ1-2, with TRBD1 matching over 9 bases. Trimming took 6 bases from V and 6 from J; bases not matched to a gene: 8. This CDR3 region has 14 residues. Germline V CDR1 and CDR2: MNHEY, SVGAGI. The CDR3 DNA follows: TGTGCCAGCAGATCCCCCGGGACAGGGAATGGCTACACCTTC. Encoded protein: CASRSPGTGNGYTF.

This clone occurred once. The chain has TRBV19 and TRBJ1-5; D call uncertain. CDR3 length: 12 amino acids. The V gene's germline CDR1 is LNHDA and CDR2 SQIVND (reference sequence). The germline V and J ends were trimmed by 2 bases and 3 bases, with 2 bases remaining between them. CDR3 protein: CASSIYNQPQHF. CDR3 nucleotides: TGTGCCAGTAGTATATACAATCAGCCCCAGCATTTT.

This chain uses TRBV9 with TRBJ1-3; D remains ambiguous. The CDR3 consists of 21 residues. The germline V and J ends were trimmed by 2 bases and 0 bases, with 27 bases remaining between them. Germline loops: CDR1 SGDLS, CDR2 YYNGEE. The CDR3 bases are TGTGCCAGCAGCGTTGGTTCTGGGAATATAGTAGTGGCTAGCTCTGGAAACACCATATATTTT. It encodes CASSVGSGNIVVASSGNTIYF.

This sequence joins TRBV27 and TRBJ1-2; TRBD1 matches 7 bases. The germline gives CDR1 MNHEY, CDR2 SMNVEV (reference sequence). The trim removed 6 bases at V and 4 bases at J, leaving 5 bases unmatched. The CDR3 runs 13 residues. The DNA of the CDR3 is TGTGCCAGCAGAGGGGGCTACGGCTATGGCTACACCTTC. Its translation: CASRGGYGYGYTF.

This clone came up once. CDR3: CATSDRADEAFF. The CDR3 nucleotides read TGTGCCACCAGTGACAGGGCCGATGAAGCTTTCTTT. This sequence joins TRBV24-1 and TRBJ1-1, with D tentatively TRBD1 (5 bases). The CDR3 sequence is 12 residues long. Germline CDR1 is KGHDR and CDR2 is SFDVKD. The V and J ends lost 4 bases and 7 bases respectively, with 9 bases between them.

This chain links TRBV7-3 with TRBJ2-1; D gene unclear. The CDR3 consists of 15 residues. From germline, CDR1 is SGHTA and CDR2 FQGTGA. The V end lost 2 bases, the J end lost 0 bases, and 8 bases lay between the germline ends. The CDR3 DNA reads as TGTGCCAGCAGCTTAGGGCTAAACTCCTACAATGAGCAGTTCTTC. Translated, it gives CASSLGLNSYNEQFF.

This clone was picked up a small number of times. CDR3 residues: CASSLIISTEAFF. As DNA, the CDR3 is TGTGCCAGCAGCTTAATCATTTCTACTGAAGCTTTCTTT. V is TRBV7-9 and J is TRBJ1-1; D is unresolved. Trimming took off 2 bases at V and 5 bases at J, with 9 bases between the two ends. This CDR3 is built from 13 residues. Germline loops: CDR1 SEHNR, CDR2 FQNEAQ (reference sequence). Together with reference TRBV7-9 and TRBJ1-1, the CDR3 gives the full variable domain: DTGVSQNPRHKITKRGQNVTFRCDPISEHNRLYWYRQTLGQGPEFLTYFQNEAQLEKSRLLSDRFSAERPKGSFSTLEIQRTEQGDSAMYLCASSLIISTEAFFGQGTRLTVV.

The chain combines TRBV5-1 with TRBJ2-3; the D call may be TRBD1 or TRBD2 (5 bases each). The CDR3 totals 16 residues. The germline CDR1 and CDR2 sequences are SGHRS and YFSETQ. V gave up 4 bases and J gave up 1 base, with 16 bases separating them. The CDR3 nucleotides are TGCGCCAGCAGCCCCGGACCTCAGGGAGGCACAGATACGCAGTATTTT. Translated: CASSPGPQGGTDTQYF.

The chain combines TRBV7-8 with TRBJ2-3; TRBD2 is a possible D gene (5 bases). Germline V gene lookup returns CDR1 SGHVS and CDR2 FQNEAQ. The CDR3 has 16 amino acids. V was clipped by 5 bases and J by 0 bases, with 15 bases between them. As DNA, the CDR3 is TGTGCCAGCAGCCTCCTCTCCGGGGATAGCACAGATACGCAGTATTTT. Its translation: CASSLLSGDSTDTQYF. The complete variable domain, with remaining parts taken from reference TRBV7-8 and TRBJ2-3, reads GAGVSQSPRYKVAKRGQDVALRCDPISGHVSLFWYQQALGQGPEFLTYFQNEAQLDKSGLPSDRFFAERPEGSVSTLKIQRTQQEDSAVYLCASSLLSGDSTDTQYFGPGTRLTVL.

The V and J genes are TRBV20-1 and TRBJ1-1, with D unresolved. Trimming left V 6 bases short and J 3 bases short, with 8 bases between. Germline CDR1 reads DFQATT; CDR2 reads SNEGSKA (reference sequence). The CDR3 runs 11 residues. The CDR3 region is CSARVDTEAFF. CDR3 DNA: TGCAGTGCCCGAGTTGACACTGAAGCTTTCTTT.

The V and J genes are TRBV28 and TRBJ2-6, with a weak D call TRBD1 (6 bases). The germline V gene has CDR1 MDHEN and CDR2 SYDVKM. V gave up 8 bases and J gave up 2 bases, with 19 bases separating them. This CDR3 is 17 amino acids long. CDR3 bases: TGTGCCAGCGAGGGGGTACAGGTGCAAACTGGGGCCAACGTCCTGACTTTC. This sequence encodes CASEGVQVQTGANVLTF. The entire variable domain, with the rest obtained from reference TRBV28 and TRBJ2-6, is as follows: DVKVTQSSRYLVKRTGEKVFLECVQDMDHENMFWYRQDPGLGLRLIYFSYDVKMKEKGDIPEGYSVSREKKERFSLILESASTNQTSMYLCASEGVQVQTGANVLTFGAGSRLTVL.

The DNA of the CDR3 is TGTGCCAGTAGTATAGCCCCGGGGTATGGCTACACCTTC. Translation gives CASSIAPGYGYTF. V and J are TRBV19 and TRBJ1-2; the D is unclear. The V gene's germline CDR1 is LNHDA and CDR2 SQIVND (reference sequence). Trimming removed 1 base from V and 5 bases from J, with 8 bases in between. CDR3 length equals 13 residues.